Listed below are T cell receptor beta chains from one sample, sequenced in a study of preoperative IRX-2 immunotherapy in early breast cancer. Generated by immunoSEQ multiplex PCR, the TCRdb table keeps only in-frame clones and is missing some. The data hold around 34,000 clones, with about 96% observed a single time. This specimen was acquired from a patient treated with IRX-2 immunotherapy. These receptors all come from a human donor with breast cancer. Both conserved end residues are part of each CDR3. D genes are given only for firm matches. Only some rows state a clone size, as once, few, many or a class for expanded clones.

TRBJ1-1 | NA | NA | TRBV9 | TGTGCCAGCAGCGTAGGGGCGGGCACTGAAGCTTTCTTT | CASSVGAGTEAFF
TRBJ2-1 | NA | TRBD2 | TRBV7-3 | TGTGCCAGCAGCTTAGATCTGTGGACTAGGCAGTTCTTC | CASSLDLWTRQFF
TRBJ2-7 | few | NA | TRBV7-2 | TGTGCCAGCAGCTTTAACCGCTACGAGCAGTACTTC | CASSFNRYEQYF
TRBJ2-5 | NA | TRBD2 | TRBV18 | TGTGCCAGCTCACGCTTAGCGGGACAAGAGACCCAGTACTTC | CASSRLAGQETQYF
TRBJ1-1 | NA | NA | TRBV7-3 | TGTGCCAGCAGTGGGGGCCAGACTGAAGCTTTCTTT | CASSGGQTEAFF
TRBJ2-6 | NA | NA | TRBV7-9 | TGTGCCAGCAGCATCGGGTTCGGGGGCTCTGGGGCCAACGTCCTGACTTTC | CASSIGFGGSGANVLTF
TRBJ2-2 | NA | TRBD2 | TRBV7-3 | TGTGCCAGCAGCTTAATGAGCGGGGGGCCGGGGACCGGGGAGCTGTTTTTT | CASSLMSGGPGTGELFF
TRBJ2-4 | once | NA | TRBV7-3 | TGTGCCAGCAGCCCCGGAGGCCTAGCCAAAAACATTCAGTACTTC | CASSPGGLAKNIQYF
TRBJ1-3 | NA | NA | TRBV25-1 | TGTGCCAGCAGTGCAGGGTCTGGAAACACCATATATTTT | CASSAGSGNTIYF
TRBJ2-7 | NA | NA | TRBV5-1 | TGCGCCAGCAGCTTGCATCTGCGGAACGAGCAGTACTTC | CASSLHLRNEQYF
TRBJ2-5 | NA | NA | TRBV7-6 | TGTGCCAGCAGCTTAGTTCTTTACAGCCAAGAGACCCAGTACTTC | CASSLVLYSQETQYF
TRBJ2-4 | NA | NA | TRBV7-8 | TGTGCCAGCAGCCAGGACGGCCTCAACAAAAACATTCAGTACTTC | CASSQDGLNKNIQYF
TRBJ2-1 | NA | NA | TRBV5-1 | TGCGCCAGCAGCTTGGGGGCGACCTCCTACAATGAGCAGTTCTTC | CASSLGATSYNEQFF
TRBJ2-2 | NA | TRBD2 | TRBV4-3 | TGCGCCAGCAGCCTTGGACTAGCGGGAGGGAGCGGGGAGCTGTTTTTT | CASSLGLAGGSGELFF
TRBJ2-7 | NA | NA | TRBV7-9 | TGTGCCAGCAGCTTCGGGAACGAGCAGTACTTC | CASSFGNEQYF
TRBJ1-1 | NA | NA | TRBV12-5 | TGTGCTAGTGGTTTGGCACAGGGTAAAGCTTTCTTT | CASGLAQGKAFF
TRBJ1-1 | NA | NA | TRBV9 | TGTGCCAGCACCGACGGTTGGAACACTGAAGCTTTCTTT | CASTDGWNTEAFF
TRBJ2-1 | NA | NA | TRBV5-1 | TGCGCCAGCAGCTTGAGGGCAACCTCCTACAATGAGCAGTTCTTC | CASSLRATSYNEQFF
TRBJ1-3 | once | TRBD1 | TRBV7-9 | TGTGCCAGCAGCTCGGGACAGGGGGTATCGGGAGGAAACACCATATATTTT | CASSSGQGVSGGNTIYF
TRBJ2-1 | NA | TRBD2 | TRBV13 | TGTGCCAGCAGAACGGAGCTAGCGGGGGGATACAATGAGCAGTTCTTC | CASRTELAGGYNEQFF
TRBJ1-6 | once | NA | TRBV14 | TGTGCCAGCAGCCAAGACATGCGGTATTCACCCCTCCACTTT | CASSQDMRYSPLHF
TRBJ2-1 | NA | TRBD2 | TRBV18 | TGTGCCAGCTCACCACCGAGCGGGAGAAGTATTGAGCAGTTCTTC | CASSPPSGRSIEQFF
TRBJ2-7 | NA | NA | TRBV9 | TGTGCCAGCAGCCCTCTCTCCAGTTACGAGCAGTACTTC | CASSPLSSYEQYF
TRBJ2-7 | NA | NA | TRBV19 | TGTGCCAGTAGTGGCCTAAGGGGGGGGACAATCTACGAGCAGTACTTC | CASSGLRGGTIYEQYF
TRBJ2-1 | NA | NA | TRBV5-1 | TGCGCCAGCAGCTTAACTGCTGTTGAGCAGTTCTTC | CASSLTAVEQFF
TRBJ2-7 | once | NA | TRBV21-1 | TGTGCCAGCAGCAAAGGTGGCAGGCCCTACGAGCAGTACTTC | CASSKGGRPYEQYF